This T cell receptor beta chain was identified during a study of a mutant IDH1 vaccine in newly diagnosed glioma. Germline V gives CDR1 MGHRA, CDR2 YSYEKL. The V gene lost 4 bases and the J gene lost 1 base, with 7 bases spanning the gap. The CDR3 loop spans 13 amino acids. Specified time point: baseline, week 1 (first vaccination visit). Treatment given: pre-vaccination baseline after standard-of-care therapy. Astrocytomas that were new, WHO grade 3 or 4, IDH1-mutant and ATRX-lost were present in the donors. Only in-frame clones appear in the TCRdb table, and some are missing; sequencing was by immunoSEQ multiplex PCR. The sample contains roughly 19,000 clones, around 85% of which appear only once.

The origin of this receptor is a man between 40 and 49 years old with glioma. This sequence joins TRBV4-1 and TRBJ1-1; unclear D gene. The sample in question was PBMCs, obtained from a glioma patient treated with radiotherapy, temozolomide or both. The CDR3 sequence: CASSLKTNTEAFF. CDR3 coding DNA: TGCGCCAGCAGCCTTAAAACGAACACTGAAGCTTTCTTT.